This TCR beta chain was found in a study of CD8+CD57+ T cells in acquired aplastic anemia. Overall study results and limits: Between patients and controls, around 30 CD8+ CDR3 sequences were found in common.

About this clonotype: Its specificity is not known.

Germline loops: CDR1 SEHNR, CDR2 FQNEAQ (reference sequence). This CDR3 comprises 15 residues. With 4 bases clipped from V and 8 bases from J, the junction kept 8 bases outside the gene matches. Genomic DNA, the template, was used for profiling of the TCR beta VDJ and CDR3. MiXCR, run by TCRdb on the reads, gives a single entry per CDR3 protein. The repertoire holds approximately 270,000 distinct CDR3 sequences, with 56% as singletons. The chain uses TRBV7-9 and TRBJ2-1, with TRBD1 identical over 10 bases. The sample was sorted CD4+, CD8+, or CD8+CD57+ T cells (not recorded which) from PBMCs. The sequence was obtained from a human donor with severe aplastic anemia or a healthy control (not recorded which). In nucleotides, the CDR3 is TGTGCCAGCAGCTCATCCGGACAGGGGGTCGATGAGCAGTTCTTC. This sequence encodes CASSSSGQGVDEQFF.